These 30 T cell receptor beta chains were sequenced from one sample in a study of graft-versus-host responses after intestinal transplantation (dated by TCRdb to about 2021). Receptor amplification or capture employed the immunoSEQ multiplex PCR assay. This is the immuneACCESS table as TCRdb keeps it, with only in-frame sequences that have V and J called. A part of the clones is gone; compared with another copy, unresolved V genes explain less than half, and the rest is unexplained. The sample table lists about 18,000 clones, 35% to 45% of them with a count of one. The ten largest make up about 1% of the sample. This specimen's time point label, interpreted: cells obtained before transplantation from donor or recipient. The specimen comprised alloreactive CD4+ T cells from a mixed lymphocyte reaction culture, sampled before intestinal transplant. The intended sense of this specimen's cell subset or site label: CFSE-low proliferating T cells sorted from approximately 6-day pre-transplant mixed lymphocyte reaction (GvH or HvG direction). The source of these receptors is a human patient who received an intestinal transplant.

The chain links TRBV10-3 to TRBJ1-2; 10 bases line up with TRBD1. The germline gives CDR1 ENHRY, CDR2 SYGVKD. There are 15 residues in the CDR3. The V segment lost 4 bases and the J segment 5 bases; nucleotides outside the gene matches: 7. CDR3 protein: CAISASGTGVYGYTF. For the CDR3, the DNA is TGTGCCATCAGTGCTTCCGGGACAGGGGTTTATGGCTACACCTTC.

This clone was counted only a few times. V usage is TRBV7-9 and J usage is TRBJ1-5; TRBD1 agrees at 7 bases. The CDR3 extends over 15 amino acids. CDR1 and CDR2 (germline): SEHNR, FQNEAQ (reference sequence). With V trimmed by 6 bases and J by 7 bases, 12 bases remained unmatched. The CDR3 protein is CASSFQLGTAQPQHF. CDR3 sequence (DNA): TGTGCCAGCAGTTTCCAACTCGGGACAGCCCAGCCCCAGCATTTT.

The chain has TRBV7-9 and TRBJ2-5; TRBD1 matches 7 bases. V dropped 8 bases and J dropped 4; count of bases not matched to a gene: 4. The V gene's germline CDR1 is SEHNR and CDR2 FQNEAQ (reference sequence). The CDR3 length is 12 residues. In DNA form, the CDR3 reads TGTGCCAGCTCAGGGGGAGCAGAGACCCAGTACTTC. This gives the protein CASSGGAETQYF.

This clone was counted a few times. The rearrangement joins TRBV19 to TRBJ2-1; D may be TRBD1 (6 bases). The CDR3 is 14 residues long. Trimming took off 7 bases at V and 5 bases at J, with 15 bases between the two ends. The germline CDR1 and CDR2 sequences are LNHDA and SQIVND (reference sequence). DNA for the CDR3: TGTGCCAGTAAAAACAGGGAGTCGAACAATGAGCAGTTCTTC. It encodes CASKNRESNNEQFF.

V gene TRBV10-1 combines with J gene TRBJ1-1, with TRBD1 matching over 7 bases. Germline lookup yields CDR1 WNHNN and CDR2 SYGVQD (reference sequence). This CDR3 contains 15 residues. Trimming removed 4 bases from V and 4 bases from J; junction bases left unmatched: 9. CDR3: CASSANRGWGTEAFF. In DNA form, the CDR3 reads TGCGCCAGCAGTGCCAACAGGGGCTGGGGCACTGAAGCTTTCTTT.

Only a few counts were recorded for this clone. The chain uses TRBV2 and TRBJ1-4; D is ambiguous. Germline V gives CDR1 SNHLY, CDR2 FYNNEI. The CDR3 extends over 14 amino acids. With 10 bases removed from V and 8 bases from J, the gap between germline ends came to 20 bases. CDR3 protein: CATHEVRGGEKLFF. CDR3 bases: TGTGCCACTCACGAGGTTCGGGGTGGAGAAAAACTGTTTTTT.

This sequence joins TRBV10-3 and TRBJ1-3; D unclear. From germline, CDR1 is ENHRY and CDR2 SYGVKD. There are 16 residues in the CDR3. The V gene lost 0 bases and the J gene lost 0 bases, with 9 bases spanning the gap. The CDR3 spells CAISESTQHSGNTIYF. CDR3 in DNA: TGTGCCATCAGTGAGTCGACCCAGCACTCTGGAAACACCATATATTTT.

This chain connects TRBV6-1 to TRBJ2-2; no firm D call. V shed 6 bases and J shed 6 bases, with 14 bases lying between them. Germline assignment: CDR1 MNHNS and CDR2 SASEGT. This CDR3 contains 14 residues. The CDR3 DNA reads as TGTGCCAGCAGATTAGAGAGATCTGCCGGGGAGCTGTTTTTT. Translated: CASRLERSAGELFF.

The V gene is TRBV11-3, the J gene TRBJ1-3; D call uncertain. Germline CDR1 and CDR2: SGHNT and YENEEA. V was pared by 1 base and J by 0 bases, with 4 bases between. The CDR3 covers 14 residues. CDR3 nucleotides: TGTGCCAGCAGCTTAGGTCACTCTGGAAACACCATATATTTT. Translating gives CASSLGHSGNTIYF.

The rearrangement uses TRBV6-5 and TRBJ1-2; D not certain. Between the trimmed V and J ends, which lost 5 bases and 4 bases, there was a span of 14 bases. CDR3 length: 14 residues. Per germline, CDR1 MNHEY and CDR2 SVGAGI. The CDR3 loop reads CASSARADTYGYTF. In DNA form, the CDR3 reads TGTGCCAGCAGTGCCCGCGCCGACACCTATGGCTACACCTTC.

The chain joins TRBV5-1 to TRBJ1-2, with a possible D match to TRBD1 (5 bases). Germline lookup yields CDR1 SGHRS and CDR2 YFSETQ. The CDR3 is 17 residues long. The V gene lost 2 bases and the J gene lost 4 bases, with 21 bases spanning the gap. The CDR3 region is CASSFGGAGTPFYGYTF. The DNA for the CDR3 is TGCGCCAGCAGCTTCGGTGGTGCAGGGACCCCCTTCTATGGCTACACCTTC.

The rearrangement joins TRBV28 to TRBJ1-5, with a tentative D call TRBD1 (5 bases). V dropped 7 bases and J dropped 0 bases, with 16 bases sitting between them. The germline CDR1 and CDR2 sequences are MDHEN and SYDVKM. CDR3 length equals 16 residues. This chain's CDR3 is CASKGPGGYSNQPQHF. In nucleotides, the CDR3 is TGTGCCAGCAAGGGACCGGGCGGATATAGCAATCAGCCCCAGCATTTT.

The chain joins TRBV9 to TRBJ2-5, with D perhaps given as TRBD1 or TRBD2 (5 bases each). This CDR3 has 11 amino acids. Trimming stripped 3 bases from V and 6 bases from J, with 6 bases between. Germline CDR1 is SGDLS and CDR2 is YYNGEE. CDR3 DNA: TGTGCCAGCAGCGGGGGACAGACCCAGTACTTC. Its protein is CASSGGQTQYF.

The table lists this clone with a few counts. The gene calls are TRBV30 and TRBJ1-3; D is ambiguous. CDR1 and CDR2 from the germline V gene are GTSNPN and SVGIG (reference sequence). The germline V and J ends were trimmed by 4 bases and 4 bases, with 5 bases remaining between them. The CDR3 extends over 11 amino acids. CDR3 sequence: CAWTLGNTIYF. DNA of the CDR3: TGTGCCTGGACCCTCGGAAACACCATATATTTT.

V gene TRBV7-8 combines with J gene TRBJ1-6; D not resolved. The V end was cut by 5 bases, the J end by 10 bases, with 12 bases between. Germline CDR1 SGHVS, CDR2 FQNEAQ. The CDR3 is made up of 13 amino acids. The CDR3 loop is CASSPRRDSPLHF. CDR3 coding DNA: TGTGCCAGCAGCCCGAGACGTGACTCACCCCTCCACTTT.

The J gene is TRBJ2-3, the V gene TRBV6-6; 8 bases fit TRBD2. Germline CDR1 reads MNHNY; CDR2 reads SVGAGI (reference sequence). V shed 8 bases and J 0 bases; nucleotides not matched to a gene: 10. This CDR3 spans 16 amino acids. The DNA for the CDR3 is TGTGCCAGCCGACTGCGCGGGGGGACTAGCACAGATACGCAGTATTTT. Translating gives CASRLRGGTSTDTQYF.

This clone was observed a handful of times. The CDR3 here is CASSTLAGLQETQYF. The DNA of the CDR3 is TGTGCCAGTAGTACACTAGCGGGGTTACAAGAGACCCAGTACTTC. The gene calls are TRBV19 and TRBJ2-5; 10 bases agree with TRBD2. The V segment lost 4 bases and the J segment 2 bases; nucleotides outside the gene matches: 4. Germline-derived CDR1 and CDR2 are LNHDA and SQIVND (reference sequence). CDR3 size: 15 residues.

The chain's CDR3 is CASSGRERQPQHF. CDR3 coding DNA: TGTGCCAGTAGTGGCAGGGAGCGTCAGCCCCAGCATTTT. V and J are TRBV19 and TRBJ1-5, with D possibly TRBD1 on 5 matching bases. The CDR3 extends over 13 amino acids. The V end lost 5 bases, the J end lost 6 bases, and 11 bases lay between the germline ends. Germline CDR1 reads LNHDA; CDR2 reads SQIVND (reference sequence).

This clone appeared a few times. One junction end disagrees with the germline gene, perhaps due to a read error. This chain uses TRBV5-1 with TRBJ2-2; TRBD1 is a possible D gene (6 bases). This CDR3 region has 14 residues. Germline CDR1 is SGHRS and CDR2 is YFSETQ. CDR3 nucleotide sequence: TGCGCCAGCAGCTTGAGGGGGAACAGCGGGGAGCTGTTTTTT. Translating it yields CASSLRGNSGELFF. Looking up the rest from reference TRBV5-1 and TRBJ2-2 gives the full variable domain: KAGVTQTPRYLIKTRGQQVTLSCSPISGHRSVSWYQQTPGQGLQFLFEYFSETQRNKGNFPGRFSGRQFSNSRSEMNVSTLELGDSALYLCASSLRGNSGELFFGEGSRLTVL.

J is TRBJ1-3 and V is TRBV19, with no clear D. V was trimmed by 6 bases and J by 1 base, leaving 10 bases between them. The CDR3 loop spans 14 amino acids. Germline V gene sequence: CDR1 LNHDA, CDR2 SQIVND (reference sequence). For the CDR3, the DNA is TGTGCCAGTAGCCCTAGGAGTTCTGGAAACACCATATATTTT. Amino acids: CASSPRSSGNTIYF.

The chain couples TRBV19 to TRBJ1-3; no clear D. The V gene's germline CDR1 is LNHDA and CDR2 SQIVND (reference sequence). The CDR3 spans 17 residues. Trimming cost V 7 bases and J 0 bases, with 19 bases left between them. This chain's CDR3 is CASKRQLHFSSGNTIYF. CDR3 nucleotides: TGTGCCAGTAAACGCCAGCTTCACTTCTCCTCTGGAAACACCATATATTTT.

V is TRBV2 and J is TRBJ2-2; TRBD1 matches 12 bases. The CDR3 is 15 residues long. From germline, CDR1 is SNHLY and CDR2 FYNNEI. Germline trimming cut 6 bases from V and 4 bases from J; bases unmatched to any gene: 3. The DNA for the CDR3 is TGTGCCAGCAGGGGACAGGGGGCGGGCACCGGGGAGCTGTTTTTT. It codes for CASRGQGAGTGELFF. Full variable domain (remainder filled in from reference TRBV2 and TRBJ2-2): EPEVTQTPSHQVTQMGQEVILRCVPISNHLYFYWYRQILGQKVEFLVSFYNNEISEKSEIFDDQFSVERPDGSNFTLKIRSTKLEDSAMYFCASRGQGAGTGELFFGEGSRLTVL.

This clone occurred a few times. The chain has TRBV18 and TRBJ2-5; tentatively, D is TRBD2 (6 bases). The germline V gene has CDR1 KGHSH and CDR2 LQKENI. The CDR3 has 17 amino acids. V lost 1 base and J 3 bases, leaving 18 bases between the germline ends. CDR3 sequence: CASSPHVGGEAKETQYF. DNA of the CDR3: TGTGCCAGCTCACCACATGTGGGTGGGGAGGCAAAAGAGACCCAGTACTTC.

CDR3 DNA: TGTGCCATTACACCGGGGAGCGATCAGCCCCAGCATTTT. This codes for CAITPGSDQPQHF. The V call is TRBV11-3, the J call TRBJ1-5, with D unclear. Germline CDR1 is SGHNT and CDR2 is YENEEA. The CDR3 is 13 residues long. Trimming shortened V by 10 bases and J by 5 bases, and 15 bases separated the two germline ends.

The chain is built from TRBV10-3 and TRBJ1-1; 8 nucleotides line up with TRBD1. Germline assignment: CDR1 ENHRY and CDR2 SYGVKD. This CDR3 spans 15 amino acids. V trimming: 4 bases; J trimming: 1 base; junction bases outside the gene matches: 5. CDR3 protein: CAISGQGATNTEAFF. In DNA, the CDR3 is TGTGCCATCAGTGGGCAGGGGGCGACGAACACTGAAGCTTTCTTT.

This clone has a handful of counts. The rearrangement links TRBV6-6 to TRBJ2-1, with 7 nucleotides matching TRBD2. This CDR3 is built from 15 residues. Per the germline V gene, CDR1 is MNHNY and CDR2 is SVGAGI (reference sequence). Trimming took 4 bases from V and 5 from J; bases not matched to a gene: 8. The DNA of the CDR3 is TGTGCCAGCAGTTCCCTTCGACTAGCCCACAATGAGCAGTTCTTC. It translates to CASSSLRLAHNEQFF.

This clone was recorded a few times. The chain recombines TRBV27 with TRBJ1-6; 8 bases align to TRBD1. CDR1 MNHEY and CDR2 SMNVEV come from the germline V gene (reference sequence). The CDR3 length is 16 residues. The J segment lost 9 bases and the V segment lost 2 bases, leaving 9 bases of the junction unmatched. CDR3 DNA sequence: TGTGCCAGCAGTTTACGGACAGGGTTAGGGGGTTCACCCCTCCACTTT. Translation gives CASSLRTGLGGSPLHF.

V gene TRBV27 combines with J gene TRBJ2-1, with TRBD2 identical over 11 bases. This CDR3 is 12 amino acids long. With V trimmed by 6 bases and J by 14 bases, 6 bases remained unmatched. Germline-derived CDR1 and CDR2 are MNHEY and SMNVEV (reference sequence). The CDR3 loop reads CASRPQTSGEFF. The CDR3, as DNA: TGTGCCAGCAGGCCCCAGACTAGCGGGGAGTTCTTC.

The chain combines TRBV11-1 with TRBJ2-7, with TRBD1 matching over 7 bases. Germline values: CDR1 SGHAT, CDR2 FQDESV (reference sequence). The trim removed 6 bases at V and 4 bases at J, leaving 12 bases unmatched. The CDR3 extends over 15 amino acids. The CDR3 DNA follows: TGTGCCAGCAGAGAAGGGACAGCCCCTTCGTACGAGCAGTACTTC. Translated: CASREGTAPSYEQYF.

CDR3 sequence: CASSPMGRVGYGYTF. CDR3 coding DNA: TGTGCCAGCAGCCCCATGGGGAGGGTCGGGTATGGCTACACCTTC. The gene calls are TRBV7-2 and TRBJ1-2; D remains unclear. This CDR3 is built from 15 residues. Per germline, CDR1 SGHTA and CDR2 FQGNSA. Trimming pared 5 bases from V and 5 bases from J, leaving 18 bases between.